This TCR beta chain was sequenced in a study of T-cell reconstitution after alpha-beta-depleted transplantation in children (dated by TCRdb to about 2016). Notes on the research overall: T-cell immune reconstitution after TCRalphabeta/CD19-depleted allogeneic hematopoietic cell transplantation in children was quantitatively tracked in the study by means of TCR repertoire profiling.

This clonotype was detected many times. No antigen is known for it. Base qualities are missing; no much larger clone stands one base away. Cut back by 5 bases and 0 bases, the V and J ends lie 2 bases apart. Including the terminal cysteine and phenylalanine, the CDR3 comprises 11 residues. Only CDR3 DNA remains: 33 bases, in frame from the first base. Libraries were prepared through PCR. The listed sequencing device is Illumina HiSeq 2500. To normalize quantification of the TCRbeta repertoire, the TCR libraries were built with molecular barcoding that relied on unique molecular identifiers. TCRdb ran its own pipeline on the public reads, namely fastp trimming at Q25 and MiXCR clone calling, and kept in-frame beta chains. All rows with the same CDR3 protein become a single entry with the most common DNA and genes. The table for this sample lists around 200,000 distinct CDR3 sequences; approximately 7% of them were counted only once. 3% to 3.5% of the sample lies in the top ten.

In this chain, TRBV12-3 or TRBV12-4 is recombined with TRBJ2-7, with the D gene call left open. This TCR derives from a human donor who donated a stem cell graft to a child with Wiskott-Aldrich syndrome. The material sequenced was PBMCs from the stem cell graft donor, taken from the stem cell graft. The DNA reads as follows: TGTGCCAGCAGTAACTCCTACGAGCAGTACTTC. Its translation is CASSNSYEQYF.